This T cell receptor beta chain was recorded in a study of OX40 agonist ivuxolimab in advanced cancers. Measured with immunoSEQ multiplex PCR; TCRdb has only the in-frame clones, and not every one. The repertoire includes more than 85,000 clones, around nine tenths of them detected once, and approximately 0.32% sits in the top ten. The CDR3 loop spans 12 amino acids. CDR1 SGHTA and CDR2 FQGNSA come from the germline V gene. Between the trimmed V and J ends, which lost 5 bases and 1 base, there was a span of 2 bases. The clonotype originates from an adult with an advanced solid tumor such as melanoma, head and neck, liver or kidney cancer. The chain carries TRBV7-2 and TRBJ2-2, with D unclear. The sequenced sample was CD4+ or CD8+ T cells sorted from blood, obtained in a trial of the OX40 agonist ivuxolimab. The CDR3 loop reads CASSRNTGELFF. The DNA of the CDR3 is TGTGCCAGCAGCCGGAACACCGGGGAGCTGTTTTTT.